Listed here are 29 T cell receptor beta chains from one sample, sequenced in a study of blood T cell repertoires in COVID-19. The method was immunoSEQ multiplex PCR; TCRdb's version includes in-frame clones alone and lacks a portion of them. Here the sample spans about 200,000 clones, roughly 90% being singletons. Sequenced: peripheral blood. The receptors derive from a woman aged 35 to 49 with acute or convalescent COVID-19.

CDR3 residues: CASSMFDRVGETQYF. For the CDR3, the DNA is TGTGCCAGTAGTATGTTCGACAGGGTCGGAGAGACCCAGTACTTC. The chain recombines TRBV19 with TRBJ2-5, with 7 bases aligning to TRBD1. Germline loops: CDR1 LNHDA, CDR2 SQIVND (reference sequence). The V segment lost 3 bases and the J segment 4 bases; nucleotides outside the gene matches: 8. This CDR3 has 15 amino acids.

The chain links TRBV5-1 to TRBJ1-4; the D gene is possibly TRBD1 (6 bases). CDR3 length: 19 residues. Germline V gene data show CDR1 as SGHRS and CDR2 as YFSETQ. V gave up 0 bases and J gave up 2 bases, with 20 bases separating them. CDR3 sequence: CASSLDAIATTGTNEKLFF. In nucleotides, the CDR3 is TGCGCCAGCAGCTTGGACGCAATCGCGACTACAGGGACTAATGAAAAACTGTTTTTT.

This clone was recorded once. The chain couples TRBV6-5 to TRBJ1-5; 9 nucleotides agree with TRBD1. With V trimmed by 3 bases and J by 7 bases, 10 bases remained unmatched. This CDR3 spans 16 amino acids. Germline-derived CDR1 and CDR2 are MNHEY and SVGAGI. Here the CDR3 reads CASSYDPETGGQPQHF. The CDR3 DNA follows: TGTGCCAGCAGTTATGACCCTGAAACAGGGGGCCAGCCCCAGCATTTT.

This chain joins TRBV5-1 and TRBJ1-1; 9 nucleotides line up with TRBD1. V trimming: 4 bases; J trimming: 5 bases; junction bases outside the gene matches: 6. CDR1 is SGHRS and CDR2 is YFSETQ in the germline V gene. CDR3 length equals 14 residues. The CDR3: CASSQTGGRTEAFF. The CDR3 bases are TGCGCCAGCAGCCAAACAGGGGGCAGGACTGAAGCTTTCTTT.

This chain links TRBV2 with TRBJ1-6; 8 positions match TRBD1. Trimming at V came to 3 bases and at J to 1 base, leaving 5 bases not matched to a gene. Per the germline V gene, CDR1 is SNHLY and CDR2 is FYNNEI. This CDR3 comprises 17 residues. The chain's CDR3 is CASSDARGQSYNSPLHF. DNA of the CDR3: TGTGCCAGCAGTGACGCCAGGGGGCAGTCCTATAATTCACCCCTCCACTTT.

V gene TRBV7-9 combines with J gene TRBJ1-3; 7 nucleotides line up with TRBD1. The CDR3 loop spans 18 amino acids. The junction had 16 bases not matched to a gene; V was cut back by 4 bases and J by 4 bases. Looked up from germline, CDR1 is SEHNR and CDR2 is FQNEAQ (reference sequence). CDR3 amino acids: CASSSGDRSHFGGNTIYF. For the CDR3, the DNA is TGTGCCAGCAGCTCAGGGGACAGATCCCACTTTGGGGGAAACACCATATATTTT.

This chain uses TRBV5-1 with TRBJ2-5; 7 bases line up with TRBD2. V dropped 4 bases and J dropped 5; count of bases not matched to a gene: 5. From germline, CDR1 is SGHRS and CDR2 YFSETQ. This CDR3 has 13 residues. The CDR3 loop is CASSASGAETQYF. In DNA, the CDR3 is TGCGCCAGCAGCGCCAGCGGGGCGGAGACCCAGTACTTC.

The chain is built from TRBV4-1 and TRBJ1-5, with 10 positions matching TRBD1. Trimming removed 0 bases from V and 4 bases from J; junction bases left unmatched: 3. The CDR3 has 16 residues. Germline V gene lookup returns CDR1 MGHRA and CDR2 YSYEKL. As DNA, the CDR3 is TGCGCCAGCAGCCAAGAACCGGGACAGGGGAATCAGCCCCAGCATTTT. Its translation: CASSQEPGQGNQPQHF.

The V call is TRBV2, the J call TRBJ1-2; 9 bases map to TRBD1. J was trimmed by 6 bases and V by 6 bases; bases with no gene match: 2. The CDR3 sequence is 12 residues long. Per the germline V gene, CDR1 is SNHLY and CDR2 is FYNNEI. The CDR3 nucleotides read TGTGCCAGCAGGTGGACAGGGGATGGCTACACCTTC. This codes for CASRWTGDGYTF.

V gene TRBV29-1 combines with J gene TRBJ2-3; maybe TRBD2 (7 bases). Germline V gene sequence: CDR1 SQVTM, CDR2 ANQGSEA. V was pared by 6 bases and J by 2 bases, with 21 bases between. The CDR3 runs to 16 residues. The CDR3 DNA reads as TGCAGCGTCTCGACATGGGGGGGGGCCATCACAGATACGCAGTATTTT. Protein sequence: CSVSTWGGAITDTQYF.

This CDR3 reads CASRLGGSSNTEAFF. The CDR3 DNA is TGTGCCAGCAGACTCGGAGGGAGCTCGAACACTGAAGCTTTCTTT. The V gene is TRBV25-1, the J gene TRBJ1-1; D is unclear. Between the trimmed V and J ends, which lost 6 bases and 1 base, there was a span of 15 bases. Germline assignment: CDR1 MGHDK and CDR2 SYGVNS. This CDR3 is built from 15 residues.

The V gene is TRBV19, the J gene TRBJ1-2; 7 bases map to TRBD1. From germline, CDR1 is LNHDA and CDR2 SQIVND (reference sequence). With 3 bases clipped from V and 4 bases from J, the junction kept 11 bases outside the gene matches. The CDR3 is made up of 16 amino acids. In DNA, the CDR3 is TGTGCCAGTAGTATCGGTAGGACAGGTCCTCCCTATGGCTACACCTTC. Amino acids: CASSIGRTGPPYGYTF.

The rearrangement uses TRBV5-1 and TRBJ1-2, with D possibly TRBD1 on 5 matching bases. This CDR3 is built from 15 residues. V lost 4 bases and J 3 bases, leaving 16 bases between the germline ends. Per germline, CDR1 SGHRS and CDR2 YFSETQ. The CDR3 here is CASSPVGREDYGYTF. The DNA for the CDR3 is TGCGCCAGCAGCCCCGTGGGCAGGGAGGACTATGGCTACACCTTC.

The genes are TRBV30 and TRBJ2-3; D remains unclear. Deletions cut 3 bases from V and 4 bases from J, with 8 bases between. This CDR3 has 12 residues. Germline assignment: CDR1 GTSNPN and CDR2 SVGIG (reference sequence). The CDR3: CAWSPVPDTQYF. DNA of the CDR3: TGTGCCTGGAGCCCTGTCCCAGATACGCAGTATTTT.

DNA for the CDR3: TGTGCCAGCAGCGGGGGACAGGGAAACACCATATATTTT. Amino acid sequence: CASSGGQGNTIYF. This chain joins TRBV9 and TRBJ1-3; 7 nucleotides match TRBD1. With 3 bases clipped from V and 4 bases from J, the junction kept 1 base outside the gene matches. From germline, CDR1 is SGDLS and CDR2 YYNGEE. The CDR3 is made up of 13 amino acids.

V usage is TRBV18 and J usage is TRBJ1-1; D is possibly TRBD1 (6 bases). V gave up 6 bases and J gave up 4 bases, with 18 bases separating them. There are 15 residues in the CDR3. CDR1 is KGHSH and CDR2 is LQKENI in the germline V gene. The CDR3 is CASSRGLDSGTEAFF. The CDR3 DNA sequence: TGTGCCAGCTCCCGGGGCTTGGACAGTGGCACTGAAGCTTTCTTT.

V gene TRBV5-5 combines with J gene TRBJ2-7, with D maybe TRBD1 (6 bases). Looked up from germline, CDR1 is SGHKS and CDR2 is YYEKEE (reference sequence). The ends were cut back, 2 bases at V and 13 bases at J, with 16 bases in the middle. The CDR3 extends over 12 amino acids. The CDR3 loop is CASSLGSRDNYV. CDR3 DNA: TGTGCCAGCAGCTTAGGTTCCAGGGACAACTACGTC.

The rearrangement joins TRBV2 to TRBJ1-1, with no clear D. The V and J ends lost 11 bases and 1 base respectively, with 11 bases between them. This CDR3 region has 12 residues. The germline CDR1 and CDR2 sequences are SNHLY and FYNNEI. The CDR3 reads CACPTENTEAFF. The CDR3 DNA reads as TGTGCCTGCCCGACTGAGAACACTGAAGCTTTCTTT.

The chain combines TRBV29-1 with TRBJ2-5; 8 positions agree with TRBD1. Trimming took 6 bases from V and 5 from J; bases not matched to a gene: 11. Germline values: CDR1 SQVTM, CDR2 ANQGSEA. CDR3 size: 14 residues. The CDR3 DNA reads as TGCAGCGTAGCCCCAGGGGGCGCGGGGGAGACCCAGTACTTC. It encodes CSVAPGGAGETQYF.

This clone was observed once. The chain employs TRBV6-5 and TRBJ2-3, with a tentative D call TRBD2 (5 bases). The germline V gene encodes CDR1 MNHEY and CDR2 SVGAGI. This CDR3 spans 15 amino acids. Trimming left V 5 bases short and J 2 bases short, with 14 bases between. The CDR3 DNA is TGTGCCAGCAGTACGAGGGAGCAAATCACAGATACGCAGTATTTT. As protein: CASSTREQITDTQYF.

This clone was detected only once. This chain links TRBV10-2 with TRBJ2-2; 14 bases are shared with TRBD2. The CDR3 runs 15 residues. V trimming: 8 bases; J trimming: 6 bases; junction bases outside the gene matches: 5. Germline V CDR1 and CDR2: WSHSY, SAAADI. CDR3 DNA: TGCGCCAGCCAAGGGACTAGCGGGGGTCCCGGGGAGCTGTTTTTT. It is translated as CASQGTSGGPGELFF.

CDR3 bases: TGTGCCAGCAATCAGGGGGCTATCGGCAATCAGCCCCAGCATTTT. It is translated as CASNQGAIGNQPQHF. This rearrangement joins TRBV6-6 to TRBJ1-5; 8 bases agree with TRBD1. From germline, CDR1 is MNHNY and CDR2 SVGAGI (reference sequence). The CDR3 covers 15 residues. Losses at the gene ends were 7 bases for V and 2 bases for J; bases not matched to a gene: 7.

V gene TRBV5-5 combines with J gene TRBJ2-5; 10 positions agree with TRBD2. Germline CDR1 is SGHKS and CDR2 is YYEKEE (reference sequence). After removal of 2 bases from V and 6 bases from J, the junction contained 4 bases not matched to a gene. CDR3 length: 14 amino acids. The CDR3 sequence is CASSFGTSDKTQYF. The CDR3 DNA reads TGTGCCAGCAGCTTTGGGACTAGCGATAAGACCCAGTACTTC.

The CDR3 spells CSASINRNNSPLHF. The CDR3 DNA sequence: TGCAGTGCTAGTATTAACAGAAATAATTCACCCCTCCACTTT. The chain has TRBV20-1 and TRBJ1-6; D remains unclear. Germline V gene sequence: CDR1 DFQATT, CDR2 SNEGSKA (reference sequence). The CDR3 totals 14 residues. The ends were cut back, 3 bases at V and 5 bases at J, with 11 bases in the middle.

V is TRBV6-6 and J is TRBJ2-7, with TRBD1 identical over 7 bases. The CDR3 covers 14 residues. Germline values: CDR1 MNHNY, CDR2 SVGAGI (reference sequence). The junction had 2 bases not matched to a gene; V was cut back by 0 bases and J by 3 bases. CDR3 region: CASSYSHRGYEQYV. The CDR3 DNA sequence: TGTGCCAGCAGTTACTCCCACAGGGGCTACGAGCAGTACGTC.

The chain uses TRBV5-4 and TRBJ2-7, with a weak D call TRBD1 (5 bases). The V end was cut by 1 base, the J end by 7 bases, with 18 bases between. This CDR3 has 15 amino acids. CDR1 and CDR2 from the germline V gene are SGHNT and YYREEE (reference sequence). The CDR3: CASSLNRGRAPEQYV. The CDR3 nucleotides read TGTGCCAGCAGCTTGAATAGGGGCCGGGCTCCAGAGCAGTACGTC.

The chain uses TRBV12-5 and TRBJ2-4; the D gene is possibly TRBD1 (5 bases). There are 18 residues in the CDR3. The V end was cut by 0 bases, the J end by 5 bases, with 20 bases between. CDR1 and CDR2 from the germline V gene are LGHNT and FRNRAP. CDR3 bases: TGTGCTAGTGGTTTGGTAGTCCAGGGCGTTGGCTTCGAAAACATTCAGTACTTC. This encodes CASGLVVQGVGFENIQYF.

The rearrangement uses TRBV30 and TRBJ2-1, with 8 bases that match TRBD1. After removal of 2 bases from V and 8 bases from J, the junction contained 11 bases not matched to a gene. In germline, CDR1 is GTSNPN, CDR2 SVGIG (reference sequence). CDR3 size: 15 residues. This chain's CDR3 is CAWSRPGQGKDEQFF. CDR3 nucleotides: TGTGCCTGGAGTCGCCCCGGACAGGGTAAGGATGAGCAGTTCTTC.

This chain links TRBV10-3 with TRBJ2-1, with TRBD2 identical over 14 bases. CDR3 length equals 16 residues. Germline V CDR1 and CDR2: ENHRY, SYGVKD. Trimming removed 2 bases from V and 4 bases from J; junction bases left unmatched: 1. In DNA form, the CDR3 reads TGTGCCATCAGTGAGAGGACTAGCGGGGGGTACAATGAGCAGTTCTTC. It encodes CAISERTSGGYNEQFF.